This entry lists 26 T cell receptor beta chains sequenced from one sample in a study of beta chain features in type 1 diabetes. TCRB transcripts that were expressed got sequenced, as all of the isolated RNA had been reverse transcribed. Repertoires were generated with immunoSEQ multiplex PCR, while TCRdb's copy carries only in-frame clones and drops some. The sample includes about 360,000 clones, roughly 12% seen only once; the top ten take more than 0.015%. Sequenced material: naive CD4+ T cells from blood. The source is a man in his late teens or twenties in good health.

The chain couples TRBV29-1 to TRBJ2-1, with 10 bases identical to TRBD2. CDR3 length equals 19 residues. Germline V gene lookup returns CDR1 SQVTM and CDR2 ANQGSEA. V shed 7 bases, J shed 3 bases, and the junction held 21 bases outside the gene matches. The CDR3 here is CSAGGRGRSLAGHYNEQFF. DNA for the CDR3: TGCAGCGCTGGGGGCAGGGGGCGCTCACTAGCGGGACACTACAATGAGCAGTTCTTC.

V gene TRBV7-2 combines with J gene TRBJ2-7; a weak D match, TRBD1 (6 bases). CDR3 length equals 15 residues. Trimming stripped 3 bases from V and 3 bases from J, with 15 bases between. CDR1 is SGHTA, CDR2 FQGNSA, per germline. This chain's CDR3 is CASSFSSAGVYEQYF. In nucleotides, the CDR3 is TGTGCCAGCAGCTTTAGCTCCGCAGGGGTCTACGAGCAGTACTTC.

This clone was found a few times. CDR3 coding DNA: TGTGCCAGCAGCTTGGGAGCGGGGAGCTCCTACGAGCAGTACTTC. As protein: CASSLGAGSSYEQYF. This sequence joins TRBV5-4 and TRBJ2-7, with 7 bases fitting TRBD2. The CDR3 is 15 amino acids. The germline V gene has CDR1 SGHNT and CDR2 YYREEE (reference sequence). The junction had 3 bases not matched to a gene; V was cut back by 0 bases and J by 0 bases.

The chain combines TRBV28 with TRBJ1-4, with D possibly matching TRBD1 (6 bases). Trimming removed 6 bases from V and 0 bases from J, with 11 bases in between. This CDR3 is 15 amino acids long. The germline V gene encodes CDR1 MDHEN and CDR2 SYDVKM. The CDR3 sequence: CASSRDTTTNEKLFF. The CDR3 bases are TGTGCCAGCAGCCGGGACACAACAACTAATGAAAAACTGTTTTTT.

The rearrangement uses TRBV7-9 and TRBJ2-1, with 9 bases aligning to TRBD2. CDR1 and CDR2 from the germline V gene are SEHNR and FQNEAQ (reference sequence). The CDR3 is 16 amino acids. After removal of 5 bases from V and 2 bases from J, the junction contained 7 bases not matched to a gene. CDR3 DNA sequence: TGTGCCAGCAGCGACGTAGCGGGGGCCGCCTACAATGAGCAGTTCTTC. Protein: CASSDVAGAAYNEQFF.

V and J are TRBV4-3 and TRBJ1-1, with D hard to call. Trimming stripped 4 bases from V and 1 base from J, with 13 bases between. The CDR3 contains 15 residues. Germline V lookup: CDR1 LGHNA, CDR2 YSLEER. CDR3 loop: CASSPSVAGNTEAFF. As DNA, the CDR3 is TGCGCCAGCAGCCCGTCTGTCGCAGGGAACACTGAAGCTTTCTTT.

The genes are TRBV7-3 and TRBJ2-3; D may be TRBD1 (6 bases). CDR1 is SGHTA and CDR2 is FQGTGA in the germline V gene. This CDR3 is 12 amino acids long. The V end was cut by 5 bases, the J end by 4 bases, with 7 bases between. As DNA, the CDR3 is TGTGCCAGCAGCCCAGGGGCAGATACGCAGTATTTT. Amino acid sequence: CASSPGADTQYF.

This clone was observed a few times. The chain employs TRBV19 and TRBJ2-7; 9 bases are shared with TRBD1. Trimming took 6 bases from V and 7 from J; bases not matched to a gene: 16. CDR1 is LNHDA, CDR2 SQIVND, per germline (reference sequence). The CDR3 loop spans 16 amino acids. The CDR3 here is CASRDFPGQGVGEQYF. Written as DNA, the CDR3 is TGTGCCAGTAGGGACTTCCCGGGACAGGGAGTTGGAGAGCAGTACTTC.

The chain combines TRBV30 with TRBJ1-6; the match to TRBD1 covers 12 bases. CDR3 size: 15 residues. Looked up from germline, CDR1 is GTSNPN and CDR2 is SVGIG (reference sequence). Trimming cost V 0 bases and J 10 bases; bases outside gene matches: 4. CDR3: CAWSVLGQGASPLHF. The CDR3 DNA reads TGTGCCTGGAGTGTACTGGGACAGGGGGCCTCACCCCTCCACTTT.

The table lists this clone with a few counts. The V and J genes are TRBV10-3 and TRBJ1-2, with TRBD1 matching 8 bases. Trimming at V came to 5 bases and at J to 4 bases, leaving 15 bases not matched to a gene. Germline assignment: CDR1 ENHRY and CDR2 SYGVKD. CDR3 length equals 17 residues. CDR3 amino acids: CAISPQGALLDGYGYTF. The CDR3 DNA reads TGTGCCATCAGTCCTCAGGGGGCGCTTTTAGACGGCTATGGCTACACCTTC.

V usage is TRBV2 and J usage is TRBJ2-5, with D possibly TRBD1 on 6 matching bases. Germline V gene data show CDR1 as SNHLY and CDR2 as FYNNEI. The CDR3 consists of 11 residues. The V end was cut by 6 bases, the J end by 9 bases, with 11 bases between. CDR3: CASSYYRAQYF. The CDR3 nucleotides are TGTGCCAGCAGCTACTACAGGGCCCAGTACTTC.

The V gene is TRBV6-4, the J gene TRBJ2-3, with D possibly being TRBD2 (5 bases). V dropped 6 bases and J dropped 4 bases, with 14 bases sitting between them. This CDR3 is built from 14 residues. The germline V gene encodes CDR1 MRHNA and CDR2 SNTAGT. The CDR3: CASSPGIGSDTQYF. The CDR3 coding sequence is TGTGCCAGCAGCCCCGGGATCGGCTCAGATACGCAGTATTTT.

The sample holds a few counts of this clone. The CDR3 loop reads CASSFTGNTEAFF. Written as DNA, the CDR3 is TGTGCCAGCAGTTTCACAGGGAACACTGAAGCTTTCTTT. The J gene is TRBJ1-1, the V gene TRBV28; a weak D match, TRBD1 (5 bases). Trimming removed 3 bases from V and 1 base from J, with 6 bases in between. Germline CDR1 MDHEN, CDR2 SYDVKM. CDR3 length: 13 residues.

This clone appeared a few times. The chain joins TRBV6-5 to TRBJ1-1, with 7 positions matching TRBD1. The germline V gene has CDR1 MNHEY and CDR2 SVGAGI. The CDR3 has 15 amino acids. Germline trimming cut 2 bases from V and 6 bases from J; bases unmatched to any gene: 9. CDR3 in amino acids: CASSYHSQGGAEAFF. The CDR3 DNA sequence: TGTGCCAGCAGTTACCATAGTCAGGGGGGCGCTGAAGCTTTCTTT.

This chain joins TRBV9 and TRBJ2-3; 10 nucleotides line up with TRBD2. V gave up 1 base and J gave up 4 bases; unmatched junction bases: 6. CDR1 is SGDLS, CDR2 YYNGEE, per germline. This CDR3 spans 16 amino acids. In nucleotides, the CDR3 is TGTGCCAGCAGCGTAATTTCTAGCGGGGGATCAGATACGCAGTATTTT. Translating gives CASSVISSGGSDTQYF.

The J gene is TRBJ2-6, the V gene TRBV5-1; 9 bases agree with TRBD1. The CDR3 has 16 amino acids. V lost 4 bases and J lost 0; bases outside the gene matches: 2. Germline assignment: CDR1 SGHRS and CDR2 YFSETQ. Written as DNA, the CDR3 is TGCGCCAGCAGCCTGACAGGGGGCTCTGGGGCCAACGTCCTGACTTTC. This translates into CASSLTGGSGANVLTF.

The chain has TRBV9 and TRBJ1-1; 7 positions match TRBD1. Trimming cost V 3 bases and J 0 bases; bases outside gene matches: 11. The CDR3 has 17 amino acids. In germline, CDR1 is SGDLS, CDR2 YYNGEE. The CDR3 DNA sequence: TGTGCCAGCAGCGCTAACGCGGGCAGGGGGATGAACACTGAAGCTTTCTTT. Translated, it gives CASSANAGRGMNTEAFF.

This clone was observed a handful of times. The chain joins TRBV6-6 to TRBJ1-1; unclear D gene. CDR3 length: 14 amino acids. From germline, CDR1 is MNHNY and CDR2 SVGAGI (reference sequence). The V and J ends lost 2 bases and 1 base respectively, with 8 bases between them. As DNA, the CDR3 is TGTGCCAGCAGTTACGCCGGAGGGAACACTGAAGCTTTCTTT. Encoded protein: CASSYAGGNTEAFF.

The genes are TRBV6-5 and TRBJ2-3; 7 bases map to TRBD1. Germline V gives CDR1 MNHEY, CDR2 SVGAGI. The V and J ends lost 2 bases and 4 bases, in that order; junction bases with no gene match: 6. This CDR3 is built from 15 residues. Here the CDR3 DNA reads TGTGCCAGCAGTTACCGAGGGACAGTTCCAGATACGCAGTATTTT. Amino acids: CASSYRGTVPDTQYF.

This clone turned up a few times. This chain links TRBV5-4 with TRBJ2-5; 8 bases agree with TRBD2. From germline, CDR1 is SGHNT and CDR2 YYREEE (reference sequence). The CDR3 runs 15 residues. V dropped 0 bases and J dropped 3; count of bases not matched to a gene: 4. CDR3: CASSLDPAGEETQYF. The CDR3 bases are TGTGCCAGCAGCTTGGACCCAGCGGGAGAAGAGACCCAGTACTTC.

The chain has TRBV7-9 and TRBJ2-7, with D perhaps TRBD2 (6 bases). Germline V gene sequence: CDR1 SEHNR, CDR2 FQNEAQ (reference sequence). The CDR3 is 16 residues long. The V gene lost 5 bases and the J gene lost 2 bases, with 19 bases spanning the gap. The CDR3 loop reads CASSPDGTLIPYEQYF. The CDR3 DNA is TGTGCCAGCAGCCCCGACGGGACTCTTATCCCCTACGAGCAGTACTTC. Full variable domain (rest looked up from reference TRBV7-9 and TRBJ2-7): DTGVSQNPRHKITKRGQNVTFRCDPISEHNRLYWYRQTLGQGPEFLTYFQNEAQLEKSRLLSDRFSAERPKGSFSTLEIQRTEQGDSAMYLCASSPDGTLIPYEQYFGPGTRLTVT.

The gene calls are TRBV25-1 and TRBJ2-5; D not certain. Germline lookup yields CDR1 MGHDK and CDR2 SYGVNS. This CDR3 has 14 residues. The V end lost 1 base, the J end lost 7 bases, and 13 bases lay between the germline ends. The DNA of the CDR3 is TGTGCCAGCAGTGAATTCCGAGAGGTCGGGACCCAGTACTTC. It encodes CASSEFREVGTQYF.

This clone was seen more than once but under ten times. The genes are TRBV7-2 and TRBJ2-3; 13 nucleotides align to TRBD2. This CDR3 spans 19 amino acids. V lost 4 bases, J lost 2 bases, and 12 bases stayed unmatched. Germline V lookup: CDR1 SGHTA, CDR2 FQGNSA. CDR3 bases: TGTGCCAGCAGCTCCAGGACTAGCGGGGGCCGGAGGACCACAGATACGCAGTATTTT. Residues: CASSSRTSGGRRTTDTQYF.

This clone showed up just a few times. The chain is built from TRBV30 and TRBJ1-1; D is undetermined. V was trimmed by 0 bases and J by 3 bases, leaving 8 bases between them. Germline CDR1 GTSNPN, CDR2 SVGIG (reference sequence). This CDR3 region has 13 residues. The DNA for the CDR3 is TGTGCCTGGAGTGTCAGATTGGACACTGAAGCTTTCTTT. Protein: CAWSVRLDTEAFF.

The table lists this clone with a few counts. The chain employs TRBV6-5 and TRBJ1-6; D might be TRBD1 (5 bases). CDR1 MNHEY and CDR2 SVGAGI come from the germline V gene. The V end was cut by 6 bases, the J end by 7 bases, with 13 bases between. This CDR3 contains 14 residues. CDR3 amino acids: CASRPGRQNSPLHF. The CDR3 region has the DNA TGTGCCAGCAGACCCGGACGACAGAATTCACCCCTCCACTTT.

The V and J genes are TRBV28 and TRBJ2-5, with 8 bases identical to TRBD1. Germline V gene data show CDR1 as MDHEN and CDR2 as SYDVKM. The CDR3 covers 16 residues. The V segment lost 5 bases and the J segment 4 bases; nucleotides outside the gene matches: 12. The CDR3 sequence: CASSLWTGKNGETQYF. Written as DNA, the CDR3 is TGTGCCAGCAGTCTCTGGACAGGGAAGAATGGAGAGACCCAGTACTTC. The entire variable domain, with the rest obtained from reference TRBV28 and TRBJ2-5, is as follows: DVKVTQSSRYLVKRTGEKVFLECVQDMDHENMFWYRQDPGLGLRLIYFSYDVKMKEKGDIPEGYSVSREKKERFSLILESASTNQTSMYLCASSLWTGKNGETQYFGPGTRLLVL.